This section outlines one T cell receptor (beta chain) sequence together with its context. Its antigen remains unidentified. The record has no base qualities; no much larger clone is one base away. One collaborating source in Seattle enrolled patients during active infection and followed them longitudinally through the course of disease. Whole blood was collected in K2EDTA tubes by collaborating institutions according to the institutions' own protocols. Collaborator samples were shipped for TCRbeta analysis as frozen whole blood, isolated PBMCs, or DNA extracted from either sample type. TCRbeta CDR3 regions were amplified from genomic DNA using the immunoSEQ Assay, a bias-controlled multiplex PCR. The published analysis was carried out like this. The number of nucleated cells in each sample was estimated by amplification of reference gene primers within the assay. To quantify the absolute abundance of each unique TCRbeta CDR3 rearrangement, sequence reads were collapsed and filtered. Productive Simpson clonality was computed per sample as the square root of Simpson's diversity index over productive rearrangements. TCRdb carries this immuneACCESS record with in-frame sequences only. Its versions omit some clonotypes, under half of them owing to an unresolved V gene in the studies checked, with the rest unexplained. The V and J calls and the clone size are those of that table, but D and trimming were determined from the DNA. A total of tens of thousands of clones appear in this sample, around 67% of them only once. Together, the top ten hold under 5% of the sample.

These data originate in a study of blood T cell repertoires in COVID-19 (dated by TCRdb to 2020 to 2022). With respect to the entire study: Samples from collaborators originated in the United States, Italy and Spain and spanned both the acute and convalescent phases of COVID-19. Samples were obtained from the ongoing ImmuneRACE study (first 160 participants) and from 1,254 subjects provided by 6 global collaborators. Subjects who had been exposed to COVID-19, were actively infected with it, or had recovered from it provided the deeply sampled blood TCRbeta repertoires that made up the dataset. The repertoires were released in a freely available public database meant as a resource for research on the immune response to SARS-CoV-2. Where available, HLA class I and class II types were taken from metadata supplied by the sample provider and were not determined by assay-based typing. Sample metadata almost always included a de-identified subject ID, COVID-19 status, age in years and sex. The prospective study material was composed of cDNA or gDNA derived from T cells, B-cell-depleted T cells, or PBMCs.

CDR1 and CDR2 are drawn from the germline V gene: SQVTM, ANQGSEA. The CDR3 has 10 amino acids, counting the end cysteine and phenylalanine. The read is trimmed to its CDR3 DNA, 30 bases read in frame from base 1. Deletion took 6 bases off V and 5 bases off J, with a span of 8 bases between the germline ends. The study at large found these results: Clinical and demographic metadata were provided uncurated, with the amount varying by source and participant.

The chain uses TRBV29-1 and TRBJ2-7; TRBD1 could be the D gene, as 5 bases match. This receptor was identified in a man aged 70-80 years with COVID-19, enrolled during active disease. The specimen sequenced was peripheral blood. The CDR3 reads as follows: CSVVTDEQYF. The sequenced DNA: TGCAGCGTCGTGACAGACGAGCAGTACTTC.